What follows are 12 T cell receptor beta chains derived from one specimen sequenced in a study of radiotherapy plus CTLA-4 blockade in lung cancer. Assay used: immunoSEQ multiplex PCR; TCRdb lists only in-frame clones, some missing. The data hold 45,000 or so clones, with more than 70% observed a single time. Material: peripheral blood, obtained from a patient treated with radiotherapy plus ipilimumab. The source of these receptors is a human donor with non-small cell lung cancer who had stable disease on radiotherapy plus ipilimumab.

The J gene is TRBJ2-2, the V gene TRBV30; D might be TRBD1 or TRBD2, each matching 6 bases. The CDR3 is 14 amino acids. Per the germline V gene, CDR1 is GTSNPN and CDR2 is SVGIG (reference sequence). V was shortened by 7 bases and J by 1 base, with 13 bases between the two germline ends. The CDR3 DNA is TGTGCCTTAGAGGGGGGAGTGAACACCGGGGAGCTGTTTTTT. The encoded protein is CALEGGVNTGELFF.

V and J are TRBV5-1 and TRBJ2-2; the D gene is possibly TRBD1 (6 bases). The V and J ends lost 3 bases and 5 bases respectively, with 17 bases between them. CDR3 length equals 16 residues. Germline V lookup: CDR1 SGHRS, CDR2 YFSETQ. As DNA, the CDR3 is TGCGCCAGCAGCTCAACAACGGACAGAAGGACCGGGGAGCTGTTTTTT. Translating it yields CASSSTTDRRTGELFF.

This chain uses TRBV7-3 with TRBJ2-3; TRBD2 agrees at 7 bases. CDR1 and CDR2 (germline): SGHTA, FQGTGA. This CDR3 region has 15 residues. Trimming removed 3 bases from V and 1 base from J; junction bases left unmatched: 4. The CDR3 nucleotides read TGTGCCAGCAGCTTCCGACTAGCTGGCACAGATACGCAGTATTTT. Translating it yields CASSFRLAGTDTQYF.

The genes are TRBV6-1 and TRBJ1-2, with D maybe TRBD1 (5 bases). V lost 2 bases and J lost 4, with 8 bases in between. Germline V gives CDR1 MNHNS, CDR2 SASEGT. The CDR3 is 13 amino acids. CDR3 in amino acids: CASSEQGLYGYTF. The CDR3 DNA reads TGTGCCAGCAGTGAACAGGGCCTCTATGGCTACACCTTC.

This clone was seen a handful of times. The CDR3 here is CATSRARQQETQYF. Here the CDR3 DNA reads TGTGCCACCAGCAGAGCACGTCAGCAAGAGACCCAGTACTTC. This chain joins TRBV15 and TRBJ2-5; no firm D call. Per the germline V gene, CDR1 is LNHNV and CDR2 is YYDKDF (reference sequence). Trimming left V 1 base short and J 2 bases short, with 8 bases between. The length of the CDR3 is 14 residues.

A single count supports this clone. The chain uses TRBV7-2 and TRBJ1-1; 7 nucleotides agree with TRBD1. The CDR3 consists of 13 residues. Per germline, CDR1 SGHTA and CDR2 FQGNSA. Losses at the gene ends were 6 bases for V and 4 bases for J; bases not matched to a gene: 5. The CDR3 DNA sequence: TGTGCCAGCAGACGACAGGGAAGCACTGAAGCTTTCTTT. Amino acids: CASRRQGSTEAFF.

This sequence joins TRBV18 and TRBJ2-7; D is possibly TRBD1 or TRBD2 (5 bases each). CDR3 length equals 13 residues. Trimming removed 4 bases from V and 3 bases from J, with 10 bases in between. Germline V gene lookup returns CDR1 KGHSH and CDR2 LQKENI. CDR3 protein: CASSLGTGYEQYV. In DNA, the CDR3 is TGTGCCAGCTCACTAGGGACGGGCTACGAGCAGTACGTC.

As DNA, the CDR3 is TGCGCCAGCAGTCAAGCATATCGACCGGGGGCGAACACCGGGGAGCTGTTTTTT. It is translated as CASSQAYRPGANTGELFF. The V call is TRBV23-1, the J call TRBJ2-2; the D gene is possibly TRBD2 (6 bases). TRBV23-1 is an ORF for which the function is uncertain. This CDR3 has 18 residues. V lost 2 bases to trimming and J lost 0 bases, with 16 bases between them.

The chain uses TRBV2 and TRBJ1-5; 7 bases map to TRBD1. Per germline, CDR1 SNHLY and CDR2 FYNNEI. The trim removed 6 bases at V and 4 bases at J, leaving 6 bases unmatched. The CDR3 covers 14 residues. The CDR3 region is CASRAGTDNQPQHF. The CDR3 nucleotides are TGTGCCAGCAGGGCCGGGACAGATAATCAGCCCCAGCATTTT.

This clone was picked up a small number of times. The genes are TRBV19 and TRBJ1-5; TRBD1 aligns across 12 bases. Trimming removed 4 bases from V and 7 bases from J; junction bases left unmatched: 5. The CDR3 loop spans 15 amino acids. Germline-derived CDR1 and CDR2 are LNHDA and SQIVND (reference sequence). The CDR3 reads CASSSGTGGGQPQHF. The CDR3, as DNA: TGTGCCAGTAGTAGCGGGACAGGGGGCGGACAGCCCCAGCATTTT.

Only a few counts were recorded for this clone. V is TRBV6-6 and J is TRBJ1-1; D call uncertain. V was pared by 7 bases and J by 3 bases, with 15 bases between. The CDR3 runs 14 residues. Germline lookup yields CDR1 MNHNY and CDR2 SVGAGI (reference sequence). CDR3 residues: CASTLLWGDTEAFF. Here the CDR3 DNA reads TGTGCCAGCACCCTACTTTGGGGAGACACTGAAGCTTTCTTT.

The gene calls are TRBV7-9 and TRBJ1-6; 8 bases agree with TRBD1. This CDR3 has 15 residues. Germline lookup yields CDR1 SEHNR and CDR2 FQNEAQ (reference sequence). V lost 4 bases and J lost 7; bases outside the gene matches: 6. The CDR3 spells CASSSTGVLNSPLHF. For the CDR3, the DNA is TGTGCCAGCAGCTCGACAGGGGTATTGAATTCACCCCTCCACTTT.